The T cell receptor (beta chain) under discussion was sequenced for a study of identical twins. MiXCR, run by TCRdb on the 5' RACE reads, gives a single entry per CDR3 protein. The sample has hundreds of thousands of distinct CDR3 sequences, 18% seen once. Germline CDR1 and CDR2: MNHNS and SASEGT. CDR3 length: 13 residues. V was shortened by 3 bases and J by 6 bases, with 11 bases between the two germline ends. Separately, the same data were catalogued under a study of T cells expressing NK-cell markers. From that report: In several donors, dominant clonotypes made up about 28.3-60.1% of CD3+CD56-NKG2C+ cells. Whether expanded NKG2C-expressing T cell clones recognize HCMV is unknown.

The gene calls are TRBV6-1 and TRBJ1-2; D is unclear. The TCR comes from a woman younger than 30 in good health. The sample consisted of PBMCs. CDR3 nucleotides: TGTGCCAGCAGTGATAACGGCCGCGATGGCTACACCTTC. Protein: CASSDNGRDGYTF.